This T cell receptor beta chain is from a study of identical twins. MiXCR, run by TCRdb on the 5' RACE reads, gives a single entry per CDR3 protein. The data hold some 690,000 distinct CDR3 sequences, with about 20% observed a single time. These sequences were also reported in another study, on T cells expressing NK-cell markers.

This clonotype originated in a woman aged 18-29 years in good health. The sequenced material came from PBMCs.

In nucleotides, the CDR3 is TGTGCCAGTCTCCGGGGCGAGAACACTGAAGCTTTCTTT. Translating gives CASLRGENTEAFF. This chain joins TRBV6-1 and TRBJ1-1; tentatively, D is TRBD1 (5 bases). There are 13 residues in the CDR3. The germline V and J ends were trimmed by 9 bases and 1 base, with 12 bases remaining between them. The germline CDR1 and CDR2 sequences are MNHNS and SASEGT.